The table lists the clone carrying this TCR beta chain with a count of one. Trimming took off 4 bases at V and 2 bases at J, with 8 bases between the two ends. Looked up from germline, CDR1 is SGHAT and CDR2 is FQNNGV. The CDR3 sequence is 14 residues long. These data are taken from a study of blood T cell repertoires in COVID-19. About the research overall: Specimens from acute and convalescent COVID-19 originated in the United States, Italy and Spain.

Clones were sequenced by immunoSEQ multiplex PCR, and TCRdb holds only the in-frame ones, with some missing. Of more than 200,000 clones in the sample, around 85% are singletons; the top ten hold roughly 2.4%. The receptor comes from a woman between 45 and 65 years old with acute or convalescent COVID-19. The sequenced sample was peripheral blood. V is TRBV11-2 and J is TRBJ1-4; unclear D gene. This chain's CDR3 is CASSSDRTNEKLFF. The CDR3 DNA is TGTGCCAGCAGCTCAGACCGTACTAATGAAAAACTGTTTTTT.